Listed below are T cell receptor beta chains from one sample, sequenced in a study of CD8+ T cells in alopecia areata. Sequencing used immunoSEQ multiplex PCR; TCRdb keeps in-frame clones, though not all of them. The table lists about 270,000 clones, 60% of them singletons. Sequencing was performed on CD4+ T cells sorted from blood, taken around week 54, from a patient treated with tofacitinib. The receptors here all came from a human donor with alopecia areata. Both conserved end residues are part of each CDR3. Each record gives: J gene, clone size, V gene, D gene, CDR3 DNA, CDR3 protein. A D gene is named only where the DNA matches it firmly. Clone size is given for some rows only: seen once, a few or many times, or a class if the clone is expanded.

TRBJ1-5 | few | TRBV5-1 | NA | TGCGCCAGCAGCCAGAATAGCAATCAGCCCCAGCATTTT | CASSQNSNQPQHF
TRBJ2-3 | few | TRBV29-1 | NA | TGCAGCGTTGAAATTTTGTTGGGGGATACGCAGTATTTT | CSVEILLGDTQYF
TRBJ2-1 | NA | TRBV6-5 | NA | TGTGCCAGCGAGGGAAACTACAATGAGCAGTTCTTC | CASEGNYNEQFF
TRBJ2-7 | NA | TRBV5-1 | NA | TGCGCCAGCAGCTTCGGACAGCCCCTTTCCTACGAGCAGTACTTC | CASSFGQPLSYEQYF
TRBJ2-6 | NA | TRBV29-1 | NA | TGCAGCGTCGAGGCGGTCTCTGGGGCCAACGTCCTGACTTTC | CSVEAVSGANVLTF
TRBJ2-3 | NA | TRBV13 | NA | TGTGCCAGCAGCCCCAAAGGCCGCTTGGGTACGCAGTATTTT | CASSPKGRLGTQYF
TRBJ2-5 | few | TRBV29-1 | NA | TGCAGCGTTCGCAGTCGAGAGACCCAGTACTTC | CSVRSRETQYF
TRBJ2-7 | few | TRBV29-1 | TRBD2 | TGCAGCGTTTCCGCGGGAGTCTCCTACGAGCAGTACTTC | CSVSAGVSYEQYF
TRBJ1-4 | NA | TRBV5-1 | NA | TGCGCCAGCAGCGGATACAGGGACGGAGTTGAAAAACTGTTTTTT | CASSGYRDGVEKLFF
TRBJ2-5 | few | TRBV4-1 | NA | TGCGCCAGCAGCCAGACGGGCGCGCTCCAAGAGACCCAGTACTTC | CASSQTGALQETQYF
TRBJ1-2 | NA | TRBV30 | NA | TGTGCCTGGACCCCCGGGGGCGGCTACACCTTC | CAWTPGGGYTF
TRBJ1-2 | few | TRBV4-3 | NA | TGCGCCAGCAGCCAAGGGCCCGGAGGGAGAGGCTACACCTTC | CASSQGPGGRGYTF
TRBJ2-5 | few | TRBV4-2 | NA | TGTGCCAGCAGCCAAGAGTCCTCTAGAGTAGAGACCCAGTACTTC | CASSQESSRVETQYF
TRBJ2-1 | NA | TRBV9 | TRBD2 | TGTGCCAGCAGCCTCACTAGCGGGCCCTTTTACAATGAGCAGTTCTTC | CASSLTSGPFYNEQFF
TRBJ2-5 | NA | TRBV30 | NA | TGTGCCTGTAGGCCTCAGGGGCGAGAGACCCAGTACTTC | CACRPQGRETQYF
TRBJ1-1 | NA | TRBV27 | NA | TGTGCCAGCAGTATCTGGGCCGGGGGATTGAACACTGAAGCTTTCTTT | CASSIWAGGLNTEAFF
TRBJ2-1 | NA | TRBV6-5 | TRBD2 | TGTGCCAGCACCCGGTCGGGACTAGCGGGGTATCAGTTCTTC | CASTRSGLAGYQFF
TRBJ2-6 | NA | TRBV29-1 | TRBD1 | TGCAGCGTTGAAGATCAGGGGGTTGGGGCCAACGTCCTGACTTTC | CSVEDQGVGANVLTF
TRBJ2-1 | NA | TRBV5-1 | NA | TGCGCCAGCACTGAAGGAGGGTACAATGAGCAGTTCTTC | CASTEGGYNEQFF
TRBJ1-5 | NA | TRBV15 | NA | TGTGCCACCAGCCTCAGGAGGGGGGTGATTCAGCCCCAGCATTTT | CATSLRRGVIQPQHF
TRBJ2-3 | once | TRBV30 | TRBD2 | TGTGCCTGGAGGAACGGTTGGACTAGCGGGGGTTACACAGATACGCAGTATTTT | CAWRNGWTSGGYTDTQYF
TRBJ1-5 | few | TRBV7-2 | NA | TGTGCCAGCAGCTTAGAGGTTTTTCAGCCCCAGCATTTT | CASSLEVFQPQHF
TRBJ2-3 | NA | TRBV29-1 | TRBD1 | TGCAGCGTTGACGGGACAGGGAAGGGCACAGATACGCAGTATTTT | CSVDGTGKGTDTQYF
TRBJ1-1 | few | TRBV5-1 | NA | TGCGCCAGCAGCTTGGACGGGCTCACTGAAGCTTTCTTT | CASSLDGLTEAFF
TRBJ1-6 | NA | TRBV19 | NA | TGTGCCAGTAGTATAAATACAGTGAATTCACCCCTCCACTTT | CASSINTVNSPLHF
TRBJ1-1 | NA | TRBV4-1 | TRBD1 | TGCGCCAGCAGCCAAGATGGGACAGGGGATACAGCTTTCTTT | CASSQDGTGDTAFF
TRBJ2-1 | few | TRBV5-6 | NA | TGTGCCAGCAGCTTACCCGTCCGGGGTGAGGTCTTC | CASSLPVRGEVF
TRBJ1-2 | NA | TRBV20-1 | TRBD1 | TGCAGTGGGGATGGGACAGATGGCTACACCTTC | CSGDGTDGYTF
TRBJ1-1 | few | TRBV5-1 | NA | TGCGCCAGCAGCTCGGGAGATAACACTGAAGCTTTCTTT | CASSSGDNTEAFF